This TCR beta chain came from a study of T cell repertoires in cytomegalovirus infection. On the study more broadly: Carrying CMV and the relevant HLA type showed in public TCR beta signatures. Study-level results: Frequencies of public TCR beta families were cumulated, and this identified carriers of CMV plus the relevant HLA. Dominating the ex vivo response were HLA-C-restricted CMV-specific TCR beta clonotypes.

Germline lookup yields CDR1 SQVTM and CDR2 ANQGSEA. The CDR3 is 12 amino acids. TCRdb fed the reads into MiXCR, producing one record per CDR3 protein. The sample holds approximately 910,000 distinct CDR3 sequences; roughly 30% are singletons and the top ten take around 15%. As to this clonotype: Its antigen is still unknown.

The chain has TRBV29-1 and TRBJ2-2; 12 positions match TRBD1. This sequence originates from a human donor in good health (CMV status not recorded). Some clones in this sample may be carry-over from other donors' samples. Source: cultured CD8+ T cells from PBMCs, taken from culture after CMV antigen stimulation. The DNA for the CDR3 is TGCGGGGGACAGGGGGCGACCGGGGAGCTGTTTTTT. As protein: CGGQGATGELFF.